These 21 T cell receptor beta chains share one sample of origin, sequenced in a study of CD8 T cells in Susac syndrome. The RNA, roughly 0.5 to 1 ug, was put through reverse transcription using random hexamers. TCRdb redid the calling of the immunoSEQ multiplex PCR reads with MiXCR, one entry per CDR3 protein. This sample has under 200,000 distinct CDR3 sequences, with about 95% found just once. Sequenced: CD8+ T cells from PBMCs. These receptors were collected from a human donor with multiple sclerosis.

V gene TRBV7-9 combines with J gene TRBJ1-2, with 9 bases that match TRBD1. This CDR3 spans 15 amino acids. From germline, CDR1 is SEHNR and CDR2 FQNEAQ (reference sequence). The V gene end was trimmed by 4 bases and the J gene end by 6 bases; junction bases not matched to a gene: 9. The CDR3 DNA follows: TGTGCCAGCAGCTCCCGGGACAGGGAGTTGGATGGCTACACCTTC. This gives the protein CASSSRDRELDGYTF.

J is TRBJ2-7 and V is TRBV29-1; D possibly matches TRBD1 or TRBD2 (5 bases each). The V gene's germline CDR1 is SQVTM and CDR2 ANQGSEA. This CDR3 is 17 amino acids long. V shed 4 bases and J shed 3 bases, with 25 bases lying between them. The CDR3 bases are TGCAGCGTTGTTGGGGACCATGGACCGGACAACTACTACGAGCAGTACTTC. Translation gives CSVVGDHGPDNYYEQYF.

This clonotype has just one count. This chain uses TRBV7-2 with TRBJ2-4; possibly TRBD2 for D (5 bases). V dropped 8 bases and J dropped 12 bases, with 20 bases sitting between them. The CDR3 length is 13 residues. Germline CDR1 reads SGHTA; CDR2 reads FQGNSA. DNA for the CDR3: TGTGCCAGCTCCTCCGGCGGGTATACGGATCAGTACTTC. Protein: CASSSGGYTDQYF.

V is TRBV27 and J is TRBJ2-3; D not resolved. Germline CDR1 reads MNHEY; CDR2 reads SMNVEV (reference sequence). V was shortened by 4 bases and J by 0 bases, with 14 bases between the two germline ends. The CDR3 spans 16 residues. The CDR3 is CASSSMKTTSTDTQYF. CDR3 bases: TGTGCCAGCAGTTCAATGAAGACAACTAGCACAGATACGCAGTATTTT.

As DNA, the CDR3 is TGTGCCAGCAGTACGCATCAGGACAATCAGCCCCAGCATTTT. Its translation: CASSTHQDNQPQHF. The V call is TRBV27, the J call TRBJ1-5; D is undetermined. Germline V gives CDR1 MNHEY, CDR2 SMNVEV (reference sequence). The CDR3 sequence is 14 residues long. Trimming removed 5 bases from V and 3 bases from J, with 11 bases in between.

The rearrangement joins TRBV7-8 to TRBJ2-1, with TRBD2 identical over 10 bases. Germline trimming cut 1 base from V and 8 bases from J; bases unmatched to any gene: 8. CDR1 is SGHVS and CDR2 is FQNEAQ in the germline V gene. The CDR3 is 16 amino acids. CDR3 DNA: TGTGCCAGCAGCTTAGTAGTAGCGGGAGGTGTAGATGAGCAGTTCTTC. Its protein product is CASSLVVAGGVDEQFF.

The chain links TRBV12-5 to TRBJ1-2, with 7 positions matching TRBD1. The CDR3 covers 15 residues. The germline V gene has CDR1 LGHNT and CDR2 FRNRAP. J lost 8 bases, V lost 5 bases, and 14 bases had no gene match. The CDR3 spells CASGREATGWEGYTF. The CDR3 coding sequence is TGTGCTAGTGGTCGCGAAGCGACAGGGTGGGAGGGCTACACCTTC.

The rearrangement uses TRBV9 and TRBJ1-1; unclear D gene. The V end was cut by 0 bases, the J end by 7 bases, with 13 bases between. The germline gives CDR1 SGDLS, CDR2 YYNGEE. The CDR3 loop spans 14 amino acids. This CDR3 reads CASSVGRRENEAFF. As DNA, the CDR3 is TGTGCCAGCAGCGTAGGACGGAGGGAAAATGAAGCTTTCTTT.

This CDR3 reads CASSEDGVGQETQYF. The CDR3 DNA sequence: TGTGCCAGCAGCGAGGATGGGGTGGGACAAGAGACCCAGTACTTC. This chain joins TRBV9 and TRBJ2-5; the D is unclear. V gave up 3 bases and J gave up 2 bases, with 14 bases separating them. Germline V gives CDR1 SGDLS, CDR2 YYNGEE. The CDR3 contains 15 residues.

The gene calls are TRBV7-9 and TRBJ2-2; D tentatively reads TRBD1 or TRBD2 (5 bases each). From germline, CDR1 is SEHNR and CDR2 FQNEAQ (reference sequence). Trimming cost V 4 bases and J 1 base, with 10 bases left between them. The CDR3 runs 15 residues. The CDR3 nucleotides are TGTGCCAGCAGCTCCCGGGACCTGAACACCGGGGAGCTGTTTTTT. It is translated as CASSSRDLNTGELFF.

This chain connects TRBV11-2 to TRBJ2-1; no firm D call. The length of the CDR3 is 12 residues. V lost 5 bases to trimming and J lost 8 bases, with 10 bases between them. Germline V gene lookup returns CDR1 SGHAT and CDR2 FQNNGV. CDR3 sequence: CASSPIAHEQFF. The CDR3 bases are TGTGCCAGCAGCCCCATAGCTCATGAGCAGTTCTTC.

The chain links TRBV20-1 to TRBJ1-5, with TRBD1 identical over 9 bases. Losses at the gene ends were 5 bases for V and 0 bases for J; bases not matched to a gene: 5. The CDR3 is 15 residues long. Germline assignment: CDR1 DFQATT and CDR2 SNEGSKA (reference sequence). The CDR3 region has the DNA TGCAGTGCTGAACAGGACAGGGGTAGCAATCAGCCCCAGCATTTT. Encoded protein: CSAEQDRGSNQPQHF.

The chain combines TRBV5-1 with TRBJ2-1; 8 bases line up with TRBD2. The length of the CDR3 is 13 residues. CDR1 and CDR2 from the germline V gene are SGHRS and YFSETQ. The V segment lost 4 bases and the J segment 6 bases; nucleotides outside the gene matches: 3. The CDR3 DNA is TGCGCCAGCAGCCATGGACTAGCCAATGAGCAGTTCTTC. Encoded protein: CASSHGLANEQFF.

This clonotype was seen just once. The J gene is TRBJ2-2, the V gene TRBV2, with D unresolved. Germline CDR1 is SNHLY and CDR2 is FYNNEI. The CDR3 sequence is 13 residues long. Trimming pared 2 bases from V and 6 bases from J, leaving 7 bases between. This CDR3 reads CASSETASGELFF. The CDR3, as DNA: TGTGCCAGCAGTGAAACAGCGTCCGGGGAGCTGTTTTTT.

This CDR3 is CASSSDWTGELFF. The CDR3 nucleotides are TGTGCCAGCAGCTCGGACTGGACCGGGGAGCTGTTTTTT. The rearrangement joins TRBV7-9 to TRBJ2-2, with D tentatively TRBD2 (5 bases). V was cut by 4 bases and J by 5 bases, with 8 bases left in between. Looked up from germline, CDR1 is SEHNR and CDR2 is FQNEAQ (reference sequence). The CDR3 is made up of 13 amino acids. The entire variable domain, with the rest obtained from reference TRBV7-9 and TRBJ2-2, is as follows: DTGVSQNPRHKITKRGQNVTFRCDPISEHNRLYWYRQTLGQGPEFLTYFQNEAQLEKSRLLSDRFSAERPKGSFSTLEIQRTEQGDSAMYLCASSSDWTGELFFGEGSRLTVL.

The chain carries TRBV6-1 and TRBJ2-5, with 10 bases fitting TRBD2. Germline-derived CDR1 and CDR2 are MNHNS and SASEGT. The CDR3 has 15 residues. V dropped 2 bases and J dropped 1; count of bases not matched to a gene: 1. CDR3 protein: CASSESSGSQETQYF. Here the CDR3 DNA reads TGTGCCAGCAGTGAATCTAGCGGGAGCCAAGAGACCCAGTACTTC.

The chain couples TRBV20-1 to TRBJ2-1; D call uncertain. The ends were cut back, 7 bases at V and 4 bases at J, with 5 bases in the middle. In germline, CDR1 is DFQATT, CDR2 SNEGSKA (reference sequence). This CDR3 has 10 residues. The CDR3 reads CSGKYNEQFF. CDR3 DNA sequence: TGCAGTGGTAAATACAATGAGCAGTTCTTC.

The rearrangement links TRBV5-6 to TRBJ2-1; 7 bases are a match to TRBD2. Germline V gives CDR1 SGHDT, CDR2 YYEEEE. With 6 bases clipped from V and 0 bases from J, the junction kept 3 bases outside the gene matches. The CDR3 is made up of 14 amino acids. CDR3 in DNA: TGTGCCAGCAAAGCGGGGCACTCCTACAATGAGCAGTTCTTC. Translated, it gives CASKAGHSYNEQFF.

The chain combines TRBV30 with TRBJ2-1; D might be TRBD1 (7 bases). The CDR3 contains 15 residues. V lost 6 bases to trimming and J lost 2 bases, with 17 bases between them. CDR1 GTSNPN and CDR2 SVGIG come from the germline V gene (reference sequence). The CDR3 region has the DNA TGTGCCTGCGGACTATTGGGACAGACCTACAATGAGCAGTTCTTC. This sequence encodes CACGLLGQTYNEQFF.

V gene TRBV3-1 combines with J gene TRBJ2-7, with 7 nucleotides matching TRBD2. Germline assignment: CDR1 LGHDT and CDR2 YNNKEL (reference sequence). V lost 1 base and J lost 1; bases outside the gene matches: 4. This CDR3 spans 15 amino acids. This CDR3 reads CASSQGLAESYEQYF. CDR3 bases: TGTGCCAGCAGCCAAGGGCTAGCGGAGTCCTACGAGCAGTACTTC.

The CDR3 sequence is CASIDGYGYTF. CDR3 bases: TGTGCCAGTATCGACGGCTATGGCTACACCTTC. This rearrangement joins TRBV19 to TRBJ1-2, with no clear D. V lost 7 bases, J lost 4 bases, and 7 bases lay in between. Germline lookup yields CDR1 LNHDA and CDR2 SQIVND (reference sequence). There are 11 residues in the CDR3. Supplemented by reference TRBV19 and TRBJ1-2, the full variable domain reads DGGITQSPKYLFRKEGQNVTLSCEQNLNHDAMYWYRQDPGQGLRLIYYSQIVNDFQKGDIAEGYSVSREKKESFPLTVTSAQKNPTAFYLCASIDGYGYTFGSGTRLTVV.